This T cell receptor (beta chain) was recovered during a study of control samples from healthy donors and cancer patients. Generated by immunoSEQ multiplex PCR, the TCRdb table keeps only in-frame clones and is missing some. The sample lists around 28,000 clones, around nine tenths occurring once. This CDR3 has 16 residues. The germline gives CDR1 SGHDT, CDR2 YYEEEE. Trimming removed 4 bases at V and 2 bases at J, with 18 bases between. This sequence was found in a woman between 40 and 55 years old with lung cancer. This sequence joins TRBV5-6 and TRBJ1-2, with D perhaps matching TRBD1 (5 bases). The specimen sequenced was PBMCs. The CDR3 coding sequence is TGTGCCAGCAGCGTCGTTGGGACTTACATCAACTATGGCTACACCTTC. Translation: CASSVVGTYINYGYTF.